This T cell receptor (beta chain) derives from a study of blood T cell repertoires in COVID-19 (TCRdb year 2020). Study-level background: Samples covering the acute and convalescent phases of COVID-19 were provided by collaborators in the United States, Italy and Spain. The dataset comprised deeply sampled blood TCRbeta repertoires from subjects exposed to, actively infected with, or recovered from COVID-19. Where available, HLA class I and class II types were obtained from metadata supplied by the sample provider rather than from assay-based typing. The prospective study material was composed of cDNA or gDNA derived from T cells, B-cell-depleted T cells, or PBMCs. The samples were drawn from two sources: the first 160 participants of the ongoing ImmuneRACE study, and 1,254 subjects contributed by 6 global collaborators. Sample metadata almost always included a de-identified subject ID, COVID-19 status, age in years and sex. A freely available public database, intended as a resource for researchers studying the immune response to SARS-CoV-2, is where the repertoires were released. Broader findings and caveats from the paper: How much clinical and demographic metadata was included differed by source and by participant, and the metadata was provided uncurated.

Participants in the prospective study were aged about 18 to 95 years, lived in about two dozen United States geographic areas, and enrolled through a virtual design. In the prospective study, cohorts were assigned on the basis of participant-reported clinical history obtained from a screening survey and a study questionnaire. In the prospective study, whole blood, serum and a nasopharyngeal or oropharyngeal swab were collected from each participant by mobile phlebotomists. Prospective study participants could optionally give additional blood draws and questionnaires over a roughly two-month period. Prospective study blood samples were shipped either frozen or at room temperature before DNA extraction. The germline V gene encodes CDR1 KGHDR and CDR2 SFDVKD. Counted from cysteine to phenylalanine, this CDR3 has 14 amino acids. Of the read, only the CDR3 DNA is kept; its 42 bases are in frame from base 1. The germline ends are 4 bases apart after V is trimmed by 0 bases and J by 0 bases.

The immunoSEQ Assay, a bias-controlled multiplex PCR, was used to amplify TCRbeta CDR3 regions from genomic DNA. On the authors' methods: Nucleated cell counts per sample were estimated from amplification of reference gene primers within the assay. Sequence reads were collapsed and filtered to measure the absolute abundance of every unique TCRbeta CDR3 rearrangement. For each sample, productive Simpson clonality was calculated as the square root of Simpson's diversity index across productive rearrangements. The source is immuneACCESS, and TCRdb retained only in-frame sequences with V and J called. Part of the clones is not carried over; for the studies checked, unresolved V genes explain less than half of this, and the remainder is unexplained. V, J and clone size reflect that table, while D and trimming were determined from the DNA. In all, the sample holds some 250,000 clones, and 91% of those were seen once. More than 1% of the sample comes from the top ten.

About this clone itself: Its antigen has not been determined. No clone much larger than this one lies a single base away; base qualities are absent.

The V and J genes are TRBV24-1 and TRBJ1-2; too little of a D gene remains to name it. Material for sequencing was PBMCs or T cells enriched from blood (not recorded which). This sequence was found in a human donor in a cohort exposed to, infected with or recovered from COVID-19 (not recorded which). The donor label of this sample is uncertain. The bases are TGTGCCACCAGTGATTTGTCAGCTAACTATGGCTACACCTTC. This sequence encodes CATSDLSANYGYTF.